Following are 14 T cell receptor beta chains from one sample sequenced in a study of technical replicates of blood from several donors. Some clones are missing from TCRdb's copy, which holds only in-frame ones; the method was immunoSEQ multiplex PCR. The table includes about 79,000 clones, 90% to 95% detected once. Sequenced sample: T cells isolated from PBMCs. Receptors originate from a human donor in good health.

The V call is TRBV28, the J call TRBJ2-3; 7 bases align to TRBD2. Germline values: CDR1 MDHEN, CDR2 SYDVKM. This CDR3 is 14 amino acids long. The ends lost 7 bases at V and 7 bases at J; junction bases unmatched: 11. CDR3 amino acids: CASTQEVTSNTQYF. DNA for the CDR3: TGTGCCAGCACCCAAGAGGTGACTAGCAATACGCAGTATTTT.

The chain is built from TRBV28 and TRBJ2-1; 9 bases are a match to TRBD1. The trim removed 2 bases at V and 1 base at J, leaving 3 bases unmatched. Germline values: CDR1 MDHEN, CDR2 SYDVKM. The CDR3 runs 16 residues. Here the CDR3 reads CASSLTDRGSYNEQFF. CDR3 DNA sequence: TGTGCCAGCAGTTTAACGGACAGGGGATCCTACAATGAGCAGTTCTTC.

V is TRBV6-1 and J is TRBJ2-2; D is possibly TRBD2 (6 bases). The CDR3 extends over 15 amino acids. CDR1 MNHNS and CDR2 SASEGT come from the germline V gene. V was trimmed by 2 bases and J by 7 bases, leaving 14 bases between them. This CDR3 is CASSERIGRDGELFF. The CDR3 DNA reads as TGTGCCAGCAGTGAAAGAATAGGGCGGGACGGGGAGCTGTTTTTT.

The CDR3: CASSVTGDPGTGAGELFF. Written as DNA, the CDR3 is TGTGCCAGCAGCGTAACTGGAGATCCCGGGACAGGGGCCGGCGAACTGTTTTTT. The V and J genes are TRBV9 and TRBJ1-4, with 10 positions matching TRBD1. This CDR3 spans 18 amino acids. V gave up 1 base and J gave up 12 bases; unmatched junction bases: 18. In germline, CDR1 is SGDLS, CDR2 YYNGEE.

The chain carries TRBV15 and TRBJ1-2, with TRBD1 identical over 7 bases. The trim removed 7 bases at V and 1 base at J, leaving 9 bases unmatched. Per germline, CDR1 LNHNV and CDR2 YYDKDF (reference sequence). The CDR3 length is 15 residues. The CDR3 reads CATNRGTDLNYGYTF. The CDR3 DNA is TGTGCCACCAACCGTGGGACAGACCTTAACTATGGCTACACCTTC.

This chain uses TRBV10-3 with TRBJ2-1, with D possibly being TRBD2 (6 bases). The V end was cut by 4 bases, the J end by 7 bases, with 17 bases between. This CDR3 region has 15 residues. From germline, CDR1 is ENHRY and CDR2 SYGVKD. CDR3: CAISGTGTGSNEQFF. DNA for the CDR3: TGTGCCATCAGTGGGACCGGGACTGGATCAAATGAGCAGTTCTTC.

The chain combines TRBV6-4 with TRBJ2-1; 7 bases agree with TRBD1. Germline V gene lookup returns CDR1 MRHNA and CDR2 SNTAGT. This CDR3 contains 12 residues. V gave up 4 bases and J gave up 7 bases; unmatched junction bases: 1. CDR3 nucleotides: TGTGCCAGCAGTGTGACAGGGAATGAGCAGTTCTTC. This translates into CASSVTGNEQFF.

The CDR3 DNA reads TGTGCCAGTGGGACAGGGGTTATGTACGAGCAGTACTTC. Its translation: CASGTGVMYEQYF. The gene calls are TRBV28 and TRBJ2-7; 10 nucleotides agree with TRBD1. This CDR3 is built from 13 residues. CDR1 MDHEN and CDR2 SYDVKM come from the germline V gene. V gave up 9 bases and J gave up 4 bases; unmatched junction bases: 6. Using reference TRBV28 and TRBJ2-7 for the parts outside the CDR3, the full variable domain is DVKVTQSSRYLVKRTGEKVFLECVQDMDHENMFWYRQDPGLGLRLIYFSYDVKMKEKGDIPEGYSVSREKKERFSLILESASTNQTSMYLCASGTGVMYEQYFGPGTRLTVT.

The gene calls are TRBV28 and TRBJ2-7; no reliable D call. Germline V gene lookup returns CDR1 MDHEN and CDR2 SYDVKM. Trimming removed 8 bases at V and 3 bases at J, with 14 bases between. The CDR3 is made up of 13 amino acids. Written as DNA, the CDR3 is TGTGCCAGCGCATTGCGGATGGACTACGAGCAGTACTTC. It yields the protein CASALRMDYEQYF.

The chain uses TRBV18 and TRBJ2-3; D is perhaps TRBD1 (6 bases). This CDR3 region has 16 residues. The germline V gene encodes CDR1 KGHSH and CDR2 LQKENI. V dropped 3 bases and J dropped 1 base, with 14 bases sitting between them. The chain's CDR3 is CASSPDRGQRTDTQYF. In DNA form, the CDR3 reads TGTGCCAGCTCACCTGATAGAGGACAGCGCACAGATACGCAGTATTTT.

The genes are TRBV6-5 and TRBJ1-1; D is uncertain. The germline gives CDR1 MNHEY, CDR2 SVGAGI. The CDR3 runs 15 residues. V lost 2 bases and J lost 1, with 11 bases in between. In DNA, the CDR3 is TGTGCCAGCAGTTACGTTTGGCAGGCGAACACTGAAGCTTTCTTT. Protein product: CASSYVWQANTEAFF.

CDR3 protein: CASTFRQYRQGRETQYF. The CDR3 region has the DNA TGTGCCAGCACCTTTCGCCAGTACCGACAGGGGAGGGAGACCCAGTACTTC. This chain connects TRBV28 to TRBJ2-5; 8 nucleotides line up with TRBD1. The ends lost 7 bases at V and 5 bases at J; junction bases unmatched: 18. Germline assignment: CDR1 MDHEN and CDR2 SYDVKM. The CDR3 spans 17 residues.

In its sample, this clone was seen a few times. This chain connects TRBV7-3 to TRBJ1-1, with a tentative D call TRBD1 (5 bases). The CDR3 loop spans 11 amino acids. The germline V gene encodes CDR1 SGHTA and CDR2 FQGTGA. V was trimmed by 3 bases and J by 10 bases, leaving 9 bases between them. CDR3 nucleotides: TGTGCCAGCAGCTTCGGAAGGGGAGCTTTCTTT. Protein sequence: CASSFGRGAFF.

V and J are TRBV5-6 and TRBJ1-6; D unresolved. Germline assignment: CDR1 SGHDT and CDR2 YYEEEE. The CDR3 extends over 14 amino acids. Trimming removed 1 base from V and 10 bases from J, with 12 bases in between. In nucleotides, the CDR3 is TGTGCCAGCAGCTTGTGGGCTCGAATGTCACCCCTCCACTTT. Its protein is CASSLWARMSPLHF.